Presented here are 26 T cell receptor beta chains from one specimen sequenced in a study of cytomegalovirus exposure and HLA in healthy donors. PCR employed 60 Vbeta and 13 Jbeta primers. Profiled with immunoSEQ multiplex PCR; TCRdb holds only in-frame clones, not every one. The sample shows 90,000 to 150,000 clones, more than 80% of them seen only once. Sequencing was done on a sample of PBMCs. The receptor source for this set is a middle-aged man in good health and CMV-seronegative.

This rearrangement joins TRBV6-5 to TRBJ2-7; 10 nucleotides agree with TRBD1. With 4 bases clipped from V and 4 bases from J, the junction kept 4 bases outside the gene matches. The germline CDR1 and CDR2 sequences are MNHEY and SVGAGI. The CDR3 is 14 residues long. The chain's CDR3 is CASSSRDRGYEQYF. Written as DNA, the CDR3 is TGTGCCAGCAGTTCCCGGGACAGGGGATACGAGCAGTACTTC.

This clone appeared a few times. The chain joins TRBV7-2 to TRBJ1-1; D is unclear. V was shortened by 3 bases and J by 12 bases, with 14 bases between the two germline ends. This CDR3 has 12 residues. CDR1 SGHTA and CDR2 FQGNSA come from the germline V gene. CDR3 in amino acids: CASSFHSVRTFF. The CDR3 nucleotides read TGTGCCAGCAGCTTTCATAGCGTGCGGACTTTCTTT.

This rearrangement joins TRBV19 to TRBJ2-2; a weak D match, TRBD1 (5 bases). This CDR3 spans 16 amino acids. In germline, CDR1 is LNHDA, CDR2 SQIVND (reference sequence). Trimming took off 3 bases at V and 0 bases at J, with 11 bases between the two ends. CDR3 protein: CASSMLGQPNTGELFF. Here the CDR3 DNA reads TGTGCCAGTAGTATGTTGGGGCAGCCGAACACCGGGGAGCTGTTTTTT. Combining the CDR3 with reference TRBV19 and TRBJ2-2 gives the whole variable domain DGGITQSPKYLFRKEGQNVTLSCEQNLNHDAMYWYRQDPGQGLRLIYYSQIVNDFQKGDIAEGYSVSREKKESFPLTVTSAQKNPTAFYLCASSMLGQPNTGELFFGEGSRLTVL.

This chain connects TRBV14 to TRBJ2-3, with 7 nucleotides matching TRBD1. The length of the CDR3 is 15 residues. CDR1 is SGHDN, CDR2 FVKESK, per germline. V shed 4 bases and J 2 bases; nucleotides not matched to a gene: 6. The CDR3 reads CASSPGQPSTDTQYF. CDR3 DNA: TGTGCCAGCAGCCCGGGACAGCCCTCCACAGATACGCAGTATTTT.

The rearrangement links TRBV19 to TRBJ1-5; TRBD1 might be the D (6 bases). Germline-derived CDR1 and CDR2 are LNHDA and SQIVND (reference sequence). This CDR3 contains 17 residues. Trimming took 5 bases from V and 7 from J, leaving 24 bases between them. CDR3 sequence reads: CASSYGRGAGVEQPQHF. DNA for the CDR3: TGTGCCAGTAGTTATGGGAGGGGGGCTGGGGTGGAGCAGCCCCAGCATTTT.

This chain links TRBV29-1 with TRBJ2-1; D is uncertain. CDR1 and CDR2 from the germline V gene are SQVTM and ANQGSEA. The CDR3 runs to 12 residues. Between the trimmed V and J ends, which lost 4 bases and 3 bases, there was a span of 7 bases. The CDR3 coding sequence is TGCAGCGTTGCTTACAGCTACAATGAGCAGTTCTTC. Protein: CSVAYSYNEQFF.

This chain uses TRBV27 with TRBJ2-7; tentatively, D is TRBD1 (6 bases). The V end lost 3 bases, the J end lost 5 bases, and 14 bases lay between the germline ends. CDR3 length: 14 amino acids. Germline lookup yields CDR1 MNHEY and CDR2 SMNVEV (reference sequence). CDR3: CASSFRGGGHEQYF. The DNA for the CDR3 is TGTGCCAGCAGTTTTCGAGGGGGTGGCCACGAGCAGTACTTC.

As DNA, the CDR3 is TGTGCCAGTAAGGGACAGGGTGGTGAAAATCAGCCCCAGCATTTT. Residues: CASKGQGGENQPQHF. V is TRBV19 and J is TRBJ1-5; 9 bases are shared with TRBD1. The CDR3 runs 15 residues. The germline CDR1 and CDR2 sequences are LNHDA and SQIVND (reference sequence). Germline trimming cut 7 bases from V and 4 bases from J; bases unmatched to any gene: 8.

The CDR3 DNA follows: TGCGCCAGCAGCCAAGAGCCAGGGGCCTCCTATGGCTACACCTTC. Translating gives CASSQEPGASYGYTF. V and J are TRBV4-1 and TRBJ1-2; tentative D call: TRBD1 (6 bases). CDR3 length: 15 residues. V lost 0 bases and J lost 4, with 12 bases in between. The V gene's germline CDR1 is MGHRA and CDR2 YSYEKL.

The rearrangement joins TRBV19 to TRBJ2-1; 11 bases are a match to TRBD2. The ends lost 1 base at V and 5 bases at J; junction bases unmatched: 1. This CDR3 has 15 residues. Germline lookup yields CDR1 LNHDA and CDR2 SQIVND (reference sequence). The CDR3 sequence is CASSIASGGNNEQFF. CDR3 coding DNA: TGTGCCAGTAGTATAGCTAGCGGGGGGAACAATGAGCAGTTCTTC. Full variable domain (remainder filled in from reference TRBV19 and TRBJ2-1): DGGITQSPKYLFRKEGQNVTLSCEQNLNHDAMYWYRQDPGQGLRLIYYSQIVNDFQKGDIAEGYSVSREKKESFPLTVTSAQKNPTAFYLCASSIASGGNNEQFFGPGTRLTVL.

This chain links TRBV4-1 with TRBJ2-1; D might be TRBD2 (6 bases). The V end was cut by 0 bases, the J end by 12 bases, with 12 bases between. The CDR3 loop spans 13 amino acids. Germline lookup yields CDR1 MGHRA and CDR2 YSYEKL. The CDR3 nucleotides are TGCGCCAGCAGCCAAGAAGGGATGGAGGGGCAGTTCTTC. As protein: CASSQEGMEGQFF.

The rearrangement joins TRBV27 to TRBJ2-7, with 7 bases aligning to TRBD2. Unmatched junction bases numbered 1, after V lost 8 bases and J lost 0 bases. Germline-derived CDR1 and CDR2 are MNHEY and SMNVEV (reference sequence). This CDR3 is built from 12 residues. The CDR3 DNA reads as TGTGCCAGCCGGGGGGACTCCTACGAGCAGTACTTC. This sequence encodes CASRGDSYEQYF.

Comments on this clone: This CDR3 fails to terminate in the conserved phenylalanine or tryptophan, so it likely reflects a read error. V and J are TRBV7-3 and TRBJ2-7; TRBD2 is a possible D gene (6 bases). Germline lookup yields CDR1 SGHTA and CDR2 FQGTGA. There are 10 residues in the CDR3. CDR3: CSLVGGEQYS. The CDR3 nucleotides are TGCTCTCTGGTGGGAGGCGAGCAGTACTCC.

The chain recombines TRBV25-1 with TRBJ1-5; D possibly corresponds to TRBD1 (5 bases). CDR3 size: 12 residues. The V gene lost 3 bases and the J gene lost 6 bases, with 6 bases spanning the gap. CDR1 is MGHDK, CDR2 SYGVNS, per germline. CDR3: CASSDGAQPQHF. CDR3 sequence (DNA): TGTGCCAGCAGTGATGGGGCTCAGCCCCAGCATTTT.

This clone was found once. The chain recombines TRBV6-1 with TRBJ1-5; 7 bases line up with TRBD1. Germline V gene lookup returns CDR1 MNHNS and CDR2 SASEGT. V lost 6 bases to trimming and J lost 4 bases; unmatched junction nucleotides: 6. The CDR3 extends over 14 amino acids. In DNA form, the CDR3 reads TGTGCCAGCAGGGGACAGCTAGGGAATCAGCCCCAGCATTTT. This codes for CASRGQLGNQPQHF.

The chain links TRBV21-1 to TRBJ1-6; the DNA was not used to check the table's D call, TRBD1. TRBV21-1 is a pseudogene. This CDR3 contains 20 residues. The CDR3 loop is CASSKGGDRETSSYNSPLHF. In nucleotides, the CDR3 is TGTGCCAGCAGCAAAGGAGGTGACAGGGAGACTAGCTCCTATAATTCACCCCTCCACTTT.

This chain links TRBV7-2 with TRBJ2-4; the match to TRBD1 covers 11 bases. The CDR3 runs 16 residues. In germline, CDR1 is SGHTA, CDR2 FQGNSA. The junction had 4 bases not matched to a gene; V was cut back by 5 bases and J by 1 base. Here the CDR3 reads CASSPGQGAAKNIQYF. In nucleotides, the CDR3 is TGTGCCAGCAGCCCAGGACAGGGGGCTGCCAAAAACATTCAGTACTTC.

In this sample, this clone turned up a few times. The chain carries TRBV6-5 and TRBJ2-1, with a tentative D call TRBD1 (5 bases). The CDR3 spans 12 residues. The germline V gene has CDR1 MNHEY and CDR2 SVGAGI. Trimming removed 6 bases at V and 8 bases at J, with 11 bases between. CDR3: CASSPGSHEQFF. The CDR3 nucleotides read TGTGCCAGCAGCCCAGGGTCTCATGAGCAGTTCTTC.

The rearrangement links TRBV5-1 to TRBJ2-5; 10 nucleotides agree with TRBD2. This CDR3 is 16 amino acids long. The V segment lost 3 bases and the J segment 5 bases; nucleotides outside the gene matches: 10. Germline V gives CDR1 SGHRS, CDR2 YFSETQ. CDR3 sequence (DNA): TGCGCCAGCAGCTCCCGGCTAGCGGGAGTGGGGGAGACCCAGTACTTC. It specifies CASSSRLAGVGETQYF.

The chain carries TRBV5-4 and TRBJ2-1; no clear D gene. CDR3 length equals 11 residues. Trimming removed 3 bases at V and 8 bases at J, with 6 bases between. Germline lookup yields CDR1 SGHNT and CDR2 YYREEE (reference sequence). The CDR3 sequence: CASSSTYEQFF. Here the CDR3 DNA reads TGTGCCAGCAGCTCAACTTATGAGCAGTTCTTC.

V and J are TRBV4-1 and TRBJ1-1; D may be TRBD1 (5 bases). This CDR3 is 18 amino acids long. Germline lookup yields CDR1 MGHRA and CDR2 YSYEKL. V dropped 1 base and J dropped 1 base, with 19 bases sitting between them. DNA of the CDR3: TGCGCCAGCAGCCAAGGACCCCAGGGAGGTGCCCAGAACACTGAAGCTTTCTTT. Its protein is CASSQGPQGGAQNTEAFF.

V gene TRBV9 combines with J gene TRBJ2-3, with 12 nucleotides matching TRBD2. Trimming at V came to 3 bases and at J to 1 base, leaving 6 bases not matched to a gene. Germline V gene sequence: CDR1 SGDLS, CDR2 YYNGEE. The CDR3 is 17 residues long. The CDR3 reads CASSARTSGKGTDTQYF. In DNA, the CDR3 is TGTGCCAGCAGCGCTAGGACTAGCGGGAAAGGCACAGATACGCAGTATTTT.

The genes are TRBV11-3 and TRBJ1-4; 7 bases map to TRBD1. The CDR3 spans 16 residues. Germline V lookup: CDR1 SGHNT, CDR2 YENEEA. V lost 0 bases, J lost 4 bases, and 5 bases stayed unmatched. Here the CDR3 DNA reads TGTGCCAGCAGCTTAGACCCTGGGGACAGTAATGAAAAACTGTTTTTT. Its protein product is CASSLDPGDSNEKLFF.

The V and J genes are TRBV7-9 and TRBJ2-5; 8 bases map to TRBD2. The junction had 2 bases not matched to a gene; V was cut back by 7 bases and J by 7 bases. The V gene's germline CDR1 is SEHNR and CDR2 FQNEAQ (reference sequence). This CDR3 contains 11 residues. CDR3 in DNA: TGTGCCAGCACCGGGGGGGGGACCCAGTACTTC. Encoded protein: CASTGGGTQYF.

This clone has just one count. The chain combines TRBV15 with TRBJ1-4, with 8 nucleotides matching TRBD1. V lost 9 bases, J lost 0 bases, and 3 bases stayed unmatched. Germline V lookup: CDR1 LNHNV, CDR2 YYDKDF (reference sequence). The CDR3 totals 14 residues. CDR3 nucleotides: TGTGCCACGGGGACAGGACCAACTAATGAAAAACTGTTTTTT. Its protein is CATGTGPTNEKLFF.

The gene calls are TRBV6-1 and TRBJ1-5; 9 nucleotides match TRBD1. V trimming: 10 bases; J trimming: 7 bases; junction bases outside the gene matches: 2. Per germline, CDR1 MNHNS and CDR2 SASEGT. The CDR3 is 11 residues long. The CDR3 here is CAIGTGQPQHF. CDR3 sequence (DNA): TGTGCCATCGGGACAGGGCAGCCCCAGCATTTT.